Presented here are 15 T cell receptor beta chains from one specimen sequenced in a study of beta chain features in type 1 diabetes. cDNA synthesis used the whole RNA isolate, giving expressed TCRB sequences. Assay used: immunoSEQ multiplex PCR; TCRdb lists only in-frame clones, some missing. This table has 300,000 to 450,000 clones, around 19% appearing once. Specimen: naive CD4+ T cells from blood. The receptors stem from a woman in her late teens or twenties in good health.

This clone was seen only a few times. The V gene is TRBV5-1, the J gene TRBJ2-7; D possibly corresponds to TRBD1 (5 bases). V was shortened by 5 bases and J by 6 bases, with 15 bases between the two germline ends. This CDR3 has 13 amino acids. Germline V gene sequence: CDR1 SGHRS, CDR2 YFSETQ. The CDR3 sequence is CASRKRGNGEQYF. CDR3 in DNA: TGCGCCAGCAGGAAAAGGGGAAATGGCGAGCAGTACTTC.

The J gene is TRBJ2-7, the V gene TRBV2; D is possibly TRBD1 (6 bases). Germline V gene sequence: CDR1 SNHLY, CDR2 FYNNEI. The CDR3 covers 16 residues. Trimming shortened V by 7 bases and J by 0 bases, and 19 bases separated the two germline ends. CDR3 coding DNA: TGTGCCAGCATCCCCAGTGGACAGAGTAACTCCTACGAGCAGTACTTC. Translated, it gives CASIPSGQSNSYEQYF.

In its sample, this clone was seen a few times. The chain employs TRBV18 and TRBJ1-1, with unresolved D. The V gene lost 4 bases and the J gene lost 5 bases, with 20 bases spanning the gap. There are 16 residues in the CDR3. Germline V CDR1 and CDR2: KGHSH, LQKENI. The CDR3 bases are TGTGCCAGCTCACTTAATGGGCCGGATATAGGAACTGAAGCTTTCTTT. Translated: CASSLNGPDIGTEAFF.

This clone was seen a few times. Other DNA variants within this sample encode the same CDR3. The chain carries TRBV4-2 and TRBJ1-2; weak D call: TRBD1 (6 bases). The CDR3 contains 14 residues. V gave up 1 base and J gave up 2 bases, with 8 bases separating them. Per germline, CDR1 LGHNA and CDR2 YNFKEQ. CDR3 sequence (DNA): TGTGCCAGCAGCCAAGGAACAGGGAACTATGGCTACACCTTC. This encodes CASSQGTGNYGYTF.

There are a few counts of this clone. This chain uses TRBV18 with TRBJ2-3, with a tentative D call TRBD1 (5 bases). Trimming shortened V by 2 bases and J by 5 bases, and 14 bases separated the two germline ends. The CDR3 is 15 amino acids. Per the germline V gene, CDR1 is KGHSH and CDR2 is LQKENI. The CDR3: CASSPKSRERDTQYF. In DNA, the CDR3 is TGTGCCAGCTCACCAAAGTCCAGGGAACGAGATACGCAGTATTTT.

The chain links TRBV29-1 to TRBJ1-1, with 8 bases identical to TRBD1. CDR3 length: 12 amino acids. Germline V lookup: CDR1 SQVTM, CDR2 ANQGSEA. J was trimmed by 5 bases and V by 4 bases; bases with no gene match: 3. The CDR3 DNA follows: TGCAGCGTTGGGACAGGGAGGACTGAAGCTTTCTTT. Translation: CSVGTGRTEAFF.

The rearrangement links TRBV11-1 to TRBJ2-1, with D possibly TRBD2 on 6 matching bases. The CDR3 length is 13 residues. Per germline, CDR1 SGHAT and CDR2 FQDESV (reference sequence). The V gene lost 2 bases and the J gene lost 10 bases, with 12 bases spanning the gap. CDR3 amino acids: CASSLSGVGEQFF. CDR3 bases: TGTGCCAGCAGCTTATCGGGGGTAGGAGAGCAGTTCTTC. Filled out from reference TRBV11-1 and TRBJ2-1, the complete variable domain reads EAEVAQSPRYKITEKSQAVAFWCDPISGHATLYWYRQILGQGPELLVQFQDESVVDDSQLPKDRFSAERLKGVDSTLKIQPAELGDSAMYLCASSLSGVGEQFFGPGTRLTVL.

J is TRBJ2-7 and V is TRBV15; D is perhaps TRBD2 (6 bases). The CDR3 spans 16 residues. Germline CDR1 LNHNV, CDR2 YYDKDF (reference sequence). V was cut by 0 bases and J by 1 base, with 13 bases left in between. CDR3: CATSRDRAGLSYEQYF. Written as DNA, the CDR3 is TGTGCCACCAGCAGAGACAGGGCGGGGTTATCCTACGAGCAGTACTTC.

This clone has just a few counts. The rearrangement joins TRBV13 to TRBJ2-7; 13 nucleotides line up with TRBD2. The CDR3 is 13 residues long. With 5 bases clipped from V and 12 bases from J, the junction kept 7 bases outside the gene matches. Germline-derived CDR1 and CDR2 are PRHDT and FYEKMQ (reference sequence). DNA of the CDR3: TGTGCCAGCAGCAACCAGACTAGCGGGGGGATGTACTTC. It yields the protein CASSNQTSGGMYF.

This clone has more than one count but fewer than ten. The J gene is TRBJ2-5, the V gene TRBV30; possible D gene TRBD1, 5 bases. The germline V gene encodes CDR1 GTSNPN and CDR2 SVGIG (reference sequence). The CDR3 totals 14 residues. The V end was cut by 5 bases, the J end by 9 bases, with 22 bases between. In DNA form, the CDR3 reads TGTGCCTGGGCCCAACAGACAGCCACAATCGCCCAGTACTTC. Encoded protein: CAWAQQTATIAQYF.

The chain has TRBV5-6 and TRBJ1-5; D is perhaps TRBD1 (6 bases). Germline CDR1 and CDR2: SGHDT and YYEEEE. There are 15 residues in the CDR3. Trimming pared 0 bases from V and 4 bases from J, leaving 11 bases between. CDR3 in amino acids: CASSLEGGRNQPQHF. The CDR3 nucleotides read TGTGCCAGCAGCTTGGAGGGGGGGCGGAATCAGCCCCAGCATTTT.

This clone was recorded a few times. The chain is built from TRBV2 and TRBJ2-7; TRBD2 is a possible D gene (5 bases). The ends were cut back, 10 bases at V and 0 bases at J, with 10 bases in the middle. Germline values: CDR1 SNHLY, CDR2 FYNNEI. The CDR3 runs 12 residues. The CDR3 DNA sequence: TGTGCCATCCGCCGGGGCTCCTACGAGCAGTACTTC. The encoded protein is CAIRRGSYEQYF.

This clone was seen only once. Since no conserved phenylalanine or tryptophan closes the CDR3, a read error is the likely cause. The DNA is omitted, as the CDR3 cannot be located on it reliably, and the CDR3 follows TCRdb's listing. This chain links TRBV2 with TRBJ2-7; TRBD2 reflects the table's D call only, with no check against the DNA. Germline V gives CDR1 SNHLY, CDR2 FYNNEI. The length of the CDR3 is 8 amino acids, counting both ends. Here the CDR3 reads CASSRLVP.

The gene calls are TRBV5-6 and TRBJ1-2; D gene ambiguous. The CDR3 spans 12 residues. Trimming stripped 4 bases from V and 1 base from J, with 5 bases between. Germline assignment: CDR1 SGHDT and CDR2 YYEEEE. CDR3 coding DNA: TGTGCCAGCAGCCTAGTTAACTATGGCTACACCTTC. It is translated as CASSLVNYGYTF.

V usage is TRBV5-1 and J usage is TRBJ2-1, with 9 positions matching TRBD2. Germline values: CDR1 SGHRS, CDR2 YFSETQ. V shed 4 bases, J shed 4 bases, and the junction held 9 bases outside the gene matches. The CDR3 totals 16 residues. CDR3 loop: CASSVLAGTVYNEQFF. The CDR3, as DNA: TGCGCCAGCAGCGTTCTAGCGGGAACCGTATACAATGAGCAGTTCTTC.